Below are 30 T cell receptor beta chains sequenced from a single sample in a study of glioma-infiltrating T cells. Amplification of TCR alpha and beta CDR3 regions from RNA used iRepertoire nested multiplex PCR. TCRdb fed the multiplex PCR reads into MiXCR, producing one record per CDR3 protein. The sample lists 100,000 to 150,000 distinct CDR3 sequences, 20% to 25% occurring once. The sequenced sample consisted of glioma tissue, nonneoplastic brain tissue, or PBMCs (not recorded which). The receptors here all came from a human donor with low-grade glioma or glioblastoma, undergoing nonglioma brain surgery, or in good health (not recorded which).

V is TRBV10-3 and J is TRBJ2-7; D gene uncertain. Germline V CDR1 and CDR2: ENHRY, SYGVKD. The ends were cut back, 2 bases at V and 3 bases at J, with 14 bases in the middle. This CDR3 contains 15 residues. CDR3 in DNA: TGTGCCATCAGTGAGACCAGCGCCCTACACTACGAGCAGTACTTC. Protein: CAISETSALHYEQYF.

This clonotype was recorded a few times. CDR3 residues: CATSGALTQETQYF. The CDR3 DNA sequence: TGTGCCACCTCCGGGGCTCTAACCCAAGAGACCCAGTACTTC. This sequence joins TRBV19 and TRBJ2-5; the D gene could be TRBD1 or TRBD2 (5 bases each). Germline values: CDR1 LNHDA, CDR2 SQIVND (reference sequence). V was cut by 10 bases and J by 1 base, with 16 bases left in between. The CDR3 runs to 14 residues. The full variable domain, with the rest looked up from reference TRBV19 and TRBJ2-5, is DGGITQSPKYLFRKEGQNVTLSCEQNLNHDAMYWYRQDPGQGLRLIYYSQIVNDFQKGDIAEGYSVSREKKESFPLTVTSAQKNPTAFYLCATSGALTQETQYFGPGTRLLVL.

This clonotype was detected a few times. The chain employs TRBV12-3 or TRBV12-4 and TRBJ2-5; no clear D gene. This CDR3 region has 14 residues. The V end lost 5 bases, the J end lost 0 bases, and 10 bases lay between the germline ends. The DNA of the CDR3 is TGTGCCAGCAGTCCCCAGACACACCAAGAGACCCAGTACTTC. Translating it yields CASSPQTHQETQYF.

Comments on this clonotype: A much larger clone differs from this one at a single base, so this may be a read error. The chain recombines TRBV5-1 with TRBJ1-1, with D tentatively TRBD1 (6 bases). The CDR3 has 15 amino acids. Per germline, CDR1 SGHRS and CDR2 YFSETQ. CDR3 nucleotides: TGCTCCAGCAGCGGCAGCAGGGGTCCCAACACTGAAGCTTTCTTT. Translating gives CSSSGSRGPNTEAFF.

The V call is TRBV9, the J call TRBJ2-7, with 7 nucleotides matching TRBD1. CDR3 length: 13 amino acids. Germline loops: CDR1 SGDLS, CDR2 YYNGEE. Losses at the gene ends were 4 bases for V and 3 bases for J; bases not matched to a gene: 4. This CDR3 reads CASSSRQGYEQYF. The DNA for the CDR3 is TGTGCCAGCAGCAGCCGACAGGGCTACGAGCAGTACTTC.

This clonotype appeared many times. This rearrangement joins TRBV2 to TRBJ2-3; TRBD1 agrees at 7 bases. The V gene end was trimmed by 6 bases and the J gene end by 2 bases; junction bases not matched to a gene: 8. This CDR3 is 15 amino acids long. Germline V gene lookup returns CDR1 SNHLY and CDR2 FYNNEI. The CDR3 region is CASRAGQATTDTQYF. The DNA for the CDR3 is TGTGCCAGCAGGGCCGGACAGGCGACCACAGATACGCAGTATTTT.

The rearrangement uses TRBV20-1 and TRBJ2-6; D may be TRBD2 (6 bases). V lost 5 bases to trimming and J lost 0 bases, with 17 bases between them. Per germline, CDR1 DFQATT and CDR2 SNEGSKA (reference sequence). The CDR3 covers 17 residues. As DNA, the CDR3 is TGCAGTGCTCTGGGACGGGGACTCTTCTCTGGGGCCAACGTCCTGACTTTC. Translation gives CSALGRGLFSGANVLTF.

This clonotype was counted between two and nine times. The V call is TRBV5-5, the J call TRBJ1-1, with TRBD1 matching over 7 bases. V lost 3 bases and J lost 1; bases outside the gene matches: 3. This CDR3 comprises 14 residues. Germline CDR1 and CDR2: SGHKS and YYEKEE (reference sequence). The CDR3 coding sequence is TGTGCCAGCAGCTCAGGGGGGGCGAACACTGAAGCTTTCTTT. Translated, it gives CASSSGGANTEAFF.

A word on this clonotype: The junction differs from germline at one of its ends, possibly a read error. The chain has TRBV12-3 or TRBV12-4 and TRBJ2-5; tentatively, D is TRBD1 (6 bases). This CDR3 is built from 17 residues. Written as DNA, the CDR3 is TGTGCCAGCAGTTTTGAGCAGGGGTTGGGAAGCCAAGAGACCAAGTACTTC. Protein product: CASSFEQGLGSQETKYF.

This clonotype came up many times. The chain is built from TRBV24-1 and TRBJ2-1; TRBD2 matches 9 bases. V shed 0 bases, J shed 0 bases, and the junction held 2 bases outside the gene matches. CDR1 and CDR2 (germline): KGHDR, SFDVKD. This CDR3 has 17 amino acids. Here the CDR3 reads CATSDLSAGGSYNEQFF. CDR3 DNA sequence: TGTGCCACCAGTGATTTGTCAGCGGGAGGCTCCTACAATGAGCAGTTCTTC.

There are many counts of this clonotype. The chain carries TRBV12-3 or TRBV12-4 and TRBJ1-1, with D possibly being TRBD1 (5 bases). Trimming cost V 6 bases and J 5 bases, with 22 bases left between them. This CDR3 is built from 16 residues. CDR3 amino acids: CASSLDTGTEGTEAFF. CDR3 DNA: TGTGCCAGCAGCCTTGACACCGGGACCGAGGGGACTGAAGCTTTCTTT.

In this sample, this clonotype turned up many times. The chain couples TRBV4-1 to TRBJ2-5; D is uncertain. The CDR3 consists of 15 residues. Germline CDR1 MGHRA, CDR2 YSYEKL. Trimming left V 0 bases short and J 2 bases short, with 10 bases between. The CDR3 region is CASSQDRAPQETQYF. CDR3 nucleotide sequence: TGCGCCAGCAGCCAAGATAGGGCACCACAAGAGACCCAGTACTTC.

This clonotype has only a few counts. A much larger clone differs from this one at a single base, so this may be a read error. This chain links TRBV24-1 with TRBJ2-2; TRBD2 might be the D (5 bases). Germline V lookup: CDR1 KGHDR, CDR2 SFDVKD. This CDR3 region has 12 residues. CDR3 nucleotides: TGTGCCACCAGGGGGAACACCGGGGAGCCGTTTTTT. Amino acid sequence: CATRGNTGEPFF.

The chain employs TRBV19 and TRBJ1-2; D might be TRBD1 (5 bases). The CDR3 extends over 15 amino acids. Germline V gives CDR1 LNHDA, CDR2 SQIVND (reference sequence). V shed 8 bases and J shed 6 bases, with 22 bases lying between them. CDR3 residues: CASRAPQGGRNGYTF. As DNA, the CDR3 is TGTGCCAGTCGAGCTCCCCAGGGAGGGAGGAATGGCTACACCTTC.

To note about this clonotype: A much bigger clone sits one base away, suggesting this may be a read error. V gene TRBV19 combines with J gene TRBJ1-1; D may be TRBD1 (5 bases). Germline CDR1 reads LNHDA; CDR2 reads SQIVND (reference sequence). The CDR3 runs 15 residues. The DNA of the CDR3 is TGTGCCAGTAGTATTTTCGAGCGGGGGAACACTGAAGCTCTCTTT. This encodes CASSIFERGNTEALF.

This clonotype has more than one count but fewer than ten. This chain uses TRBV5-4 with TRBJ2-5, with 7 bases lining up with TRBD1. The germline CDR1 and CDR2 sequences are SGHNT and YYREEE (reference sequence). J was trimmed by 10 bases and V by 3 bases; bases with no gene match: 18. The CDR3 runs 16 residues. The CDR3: CASSSAGTARREDQYF. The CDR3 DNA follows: TGTGCCAGCAGCTCAGCCGGGACAGCAAGAAGAGAAGACCAGTACTTC.

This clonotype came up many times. The CDR3 region is CASSLYPDDEQYF. The CDR3, as DNA: TGTGCCAGCAGCTTATACCCGGACGACGAGCAGTACTTC. The chain links TRBV7-9 to TRBJ2-7; D is ambiguous. Germline-derived CDR1 and CDR2 are SEHNR and FQNEAQ (reference sequence). This CDR3 spans 13 amino acids. Between the trimmed V and J ends, which lost 2 bases and 5 bases, there was a span of 10 bases.

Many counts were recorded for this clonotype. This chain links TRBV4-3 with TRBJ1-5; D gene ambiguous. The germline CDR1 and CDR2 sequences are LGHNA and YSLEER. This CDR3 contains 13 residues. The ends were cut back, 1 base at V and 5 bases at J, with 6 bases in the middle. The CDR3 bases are TGCGCCAGCAGCCAAGCGCTGTATCAGCCCCAGCATTTT. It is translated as CASSQALYQPQHF.

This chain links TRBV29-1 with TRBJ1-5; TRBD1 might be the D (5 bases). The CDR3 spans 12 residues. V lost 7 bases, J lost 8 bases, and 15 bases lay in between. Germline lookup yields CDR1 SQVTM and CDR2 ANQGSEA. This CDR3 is CSASVGDEPQHF. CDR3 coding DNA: TGCAGCGCTTCAGTAGGGGACGAGCCCCAGCATTTT.

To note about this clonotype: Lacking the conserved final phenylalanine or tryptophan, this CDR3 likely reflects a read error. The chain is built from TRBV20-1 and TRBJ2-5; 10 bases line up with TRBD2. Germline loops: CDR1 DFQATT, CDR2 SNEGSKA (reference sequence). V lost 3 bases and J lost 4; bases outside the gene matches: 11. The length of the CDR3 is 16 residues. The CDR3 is CSASPLLAGRRETQYL. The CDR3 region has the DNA TGCAGTGCTAGTCCGCTACTAGCGGGACGGCGAGAGACCCAGTACCTC.

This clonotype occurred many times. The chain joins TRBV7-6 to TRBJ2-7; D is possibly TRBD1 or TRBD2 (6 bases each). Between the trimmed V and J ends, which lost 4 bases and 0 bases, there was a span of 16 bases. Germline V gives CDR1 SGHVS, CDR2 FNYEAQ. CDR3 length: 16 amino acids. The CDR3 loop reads CASSWRDPQGSYEQYF. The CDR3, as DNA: TGTGCCAGCAGCTGGAGGGACCCACAGGGCTCCTACGAGCAGTACTTC.

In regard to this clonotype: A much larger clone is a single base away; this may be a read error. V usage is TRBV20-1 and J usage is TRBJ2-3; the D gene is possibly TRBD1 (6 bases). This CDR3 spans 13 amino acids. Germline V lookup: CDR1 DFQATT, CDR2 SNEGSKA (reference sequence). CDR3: CSASLQGGNTEYF. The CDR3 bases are TGCAGTGCTAGTTTACAGGGCGGTAATACGGAGTATTTT.

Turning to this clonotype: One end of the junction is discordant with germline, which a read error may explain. The CDR3 protein is CSVEGIGENQYF. In DNA, the CDR3 is TGCAGCGTTGAGGGAATCGGAGAGAACCAGTACTTC. The gene calls are TRBV29-1 and TRBJ2-5; D unresolved. CDR3 length equals 12 residues. In germline, CDR1 is SQVTM, CDR2 ANQGSEA.

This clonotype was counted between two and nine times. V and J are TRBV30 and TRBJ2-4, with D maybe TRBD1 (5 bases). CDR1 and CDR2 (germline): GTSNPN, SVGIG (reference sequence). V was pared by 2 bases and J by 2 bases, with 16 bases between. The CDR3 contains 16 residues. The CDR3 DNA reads TGTGCCTGGAGTCGAAACAGGATTTCATCCAAAAACATTCAGTACTTC. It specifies CAWSRNRISSKNIQYF.

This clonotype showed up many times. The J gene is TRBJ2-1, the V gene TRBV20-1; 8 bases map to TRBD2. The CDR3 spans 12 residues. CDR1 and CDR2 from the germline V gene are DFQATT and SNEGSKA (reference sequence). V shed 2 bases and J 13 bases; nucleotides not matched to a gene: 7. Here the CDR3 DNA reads TGCAGTGCTAGAACCCCCGGGACTAGACAGTTCTTC. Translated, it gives CSARTPGTRQFF.

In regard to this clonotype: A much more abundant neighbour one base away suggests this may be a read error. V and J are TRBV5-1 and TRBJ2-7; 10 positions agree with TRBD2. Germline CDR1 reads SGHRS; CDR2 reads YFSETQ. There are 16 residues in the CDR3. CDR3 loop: CASRLGAGGPYYEQYF. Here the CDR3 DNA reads TGCGCCAGCAGATTGGGAGCGGGAGGGCCTTACTACGAGCAGTACTTC.

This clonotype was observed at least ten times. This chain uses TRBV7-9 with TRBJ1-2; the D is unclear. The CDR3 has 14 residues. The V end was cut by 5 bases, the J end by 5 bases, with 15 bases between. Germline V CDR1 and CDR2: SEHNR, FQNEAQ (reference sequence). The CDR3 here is CASSGLPGGYGYTF. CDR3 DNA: TGTGCCAGCAGCGGGTTACCGGGCGGTTATGGCTACACCTTC.

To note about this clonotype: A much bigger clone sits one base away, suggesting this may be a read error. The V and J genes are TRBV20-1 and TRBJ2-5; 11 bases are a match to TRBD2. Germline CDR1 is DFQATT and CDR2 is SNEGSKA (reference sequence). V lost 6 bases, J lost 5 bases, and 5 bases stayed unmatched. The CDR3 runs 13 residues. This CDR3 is CSASTSGSETQYF. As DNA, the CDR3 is TGCAGTGCGAGTACTAGCGGGAGTGAGACCCAGTACTTC.

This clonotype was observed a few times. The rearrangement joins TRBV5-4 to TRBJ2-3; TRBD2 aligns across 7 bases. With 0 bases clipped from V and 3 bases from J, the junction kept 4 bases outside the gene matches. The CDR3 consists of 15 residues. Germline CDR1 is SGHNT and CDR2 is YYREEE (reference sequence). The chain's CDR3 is CASSLARGGTDTQYF. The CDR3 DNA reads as TGTGCCAGCAGCTTGGCCCGGGGAGGGACAGATACGCAGTATTTT. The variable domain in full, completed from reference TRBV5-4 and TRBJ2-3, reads ETGVTQSPTHLIKTRGQQVTLRCSSQSGHNTVSWYQQALGQGPQFIFQYYREEENGRGNFPPRFSGLQFPNYSSELNVNALELDDSALYLCASSLARGGTDTQYFGPGTRLTVL.

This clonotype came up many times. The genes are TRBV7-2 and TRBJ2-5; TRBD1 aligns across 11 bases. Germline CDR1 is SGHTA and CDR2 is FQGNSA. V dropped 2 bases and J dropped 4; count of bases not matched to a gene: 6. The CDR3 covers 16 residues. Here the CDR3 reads CASSLTGQGARETQYF. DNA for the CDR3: TGTGCCAGCAGCTTAACAGGACAGGGGGCGCGAGAGACCCAGTACTTC.